This T cell receptor (beta chain) was sequenced during a study of molecular identifiers for immune sequencing clone quantification. The bulk TCR libraries were made with methods described before and with listed TCR primers. MiXCR was run by TCRdb on the PCR reads, yielding one entry per CDR3 protein. The data hold more than 85,000 distinct CDR3 sequences, with approximately 40% observed a single time. The sample holds many counts of this clonotype. The antigen is not known. Germline V CDR1 and CDR2: SGHVS, FNYEAQ. This CDR3 spans 18 amino acids. V lost 3 bases to trimming and J lost 1 base, with 20 bases between them. Study-wide results and caveats: Clones above 20 RNA copies held over 98% of effector molecules, under 1% in naive cells.

The sample taken for sequencing was naive CD8+ T cells from blood, with Jurkat cell RNA spiked in. Subset denoted: FACS-sorted CD8+CD4-CCR7+CD45RA+ naive T cells. The TCR sequence derives from a human donor in good health. Some libraries in this study had Jurkat cell RNA spiked in. The chain uses TRBV7-6 and TRBJ2-3, with D possibly TRBD1 on 6 matching bases. In nucleotides, the CDR3 is TGTGCCAGCAGCTTCTCTATTACTTTAGGACAGCGCACAGATACGCAGTATTTT. This translates into CASSFSITLGQRTDTQYF.